The T cell receptor (beta chain) described here comes from a study of beta chain features in type 1 diabetes. This clone was seen more than once but under ten times. The antigen remains unidentified. The study, taken as a whole, reports: Compared to healthy donors, patients appeared to have naive, central memory and Treg TCRB repertoires that were more alike. There was a moderate but significant shortening of TCRB CDR3s in all four CD4+ subsets of Type 1 diabetes patients.

Expressed TCRB transcripts were sequenced after all isolated RNA was converted to cDNA. The table came from immunoSEQ multiplex PCR; TCRdb's copy has only in-frame clones and leaves some out. In the table there are 150,000 to 200,000 clones, approximately 8.8% of which are singletons. Germline values: CDR1 SGHRS, CDR2 YFSETQ. This CDR3 is 14 amino acids long. With 4 bases removed from V and 5 bases from J, the gap between germline ends came to 16 bases. This TCR was sampled from a woman aged 25 to 39 with type 1 diabetes. The genes are TRBV5-1 and TRBJ2-7, with D possibly matching TRBD1 (6 bases). Material for sequencing was central memory CD4+ T cells from blood. In DNA form, the CDR3 reads TGCGCCAGCAGCGCAATACAGGGTCGGCACGAGCAGTACTTC. Its translation is CASSAIQGRHEQYF.